This entry concerns a single TCR beta chain. Method: immunoSEQ multiplex PCR; TCRdb's copy keeps in-frame clones and lacks some. Of around 190,000 clones in the sample, around 90% were seen once. The data derive from a study of control samples from healthy donors and cancer patients. Germline V gene lookup returns CDR1 MDHEN and CDR2 SYDVKM. The CDR3 runs 15 residues. Trimming removed 2 bases from V and 6 bases from J, with 14 bases in between. The specimen was blood. This sequence was found in a woman between 45 and 65 years old in good health. The rearrangement uses TRBV28 and TRBJ2-1; TRBD2 is a possible D gene (5 bases). CDR3 in DNA: TGTGCCAGCAGTTTAGCTAGCCGCCCAATCAATGAGCAGTTCTTC. Its translation is CASSLASRPINEQFF. The full variable domain, completed using reference TRBV28 and TRBJ2-1, is DVKVTQSSRYLVKRTGEKVFLECVQDMDHENMFWYRQDPGLGLRLIYFSYDVKMKEKGDIPEGYSVSREKKERFSLILESASTNQTSMYLCASSLASRPINEQFFGPGTRLTVL.